A single sample is the source of the 30 T cell receptor beta chains below, sequenced in a study of naive and memory T cell subsets. Alpha and beta constant region primers primed reverse transcription for blood and skin samples. One entry per CDR3 protein results from TCRdb running MiXCR on the 5' RACE reads. Counted here are over 20,000 distinct CDR3 sequences, roughly 25% occurring once; the ten biggest clones make up about 1.7%. Whole-blood samples were roughly 2.7 ml of peripheral blood from healthy adult volunteers. These receptors were collected from a female donor in good health.

V and J are TRBV12-3 or TRBV12-4 and TRBJ2-1; the D gene is possibly TRBD1 (7 bases). Trimming pared 4 bases from V and 9 bases from J, leaving 13 bases between. The CDR3 has 13 residues. CDR3: CASSSNRGGEQFF. CDR3 DNA sequence: TGTGCCAGCAGTTCAAACAGGGGAGGTGAGCAGTTCTTC.

Many counts were recorded for this clonotype. The chain uses TRBV20-1 and TRBJ1-1, with D possibly being TRBD1 (5 bases). Germline V CDR1 and CDR2: DFQATT, SNEGSKA (reference sequence). V lost 1 base, J lost 3 bases, and 6 bases lay in between. The CDR3 totals 12 residues. Here the CDR3 DNA reads TGCAGTGCTAGAGTCAGGGACACTGAAGCTTTCTTT. Its protein is CSARVRDTEAFF.

The chain couples TRBV6-5 to TRBJ2-3; weak D call: TRBD2 (5 bases). Trimming shortened V by 0 bases and J by 4 bases, and 8 bases separated the two germline ends. CDR1 is MNHEY, CDR2 SVGAGI, per germline. The CDR3 spans 14 residues. In DNA, the CDR3 is TGTGCCAGCAGTTACTCGGGGAGCGCAGATACGCAGTATTTT. Its protein product is CASSYSGSADTQYF.

In its sample, this clonotype was seen a few times. J is TRBJ1-1 and V is TRBV29-1; D unclear. CDR1 is SQVTM and CDR2 is ANQGSEA in the germline V gene. The CDR3 sequence is 12 residues long. The V end lost 5 bases, the J end lost 3 bases, and 10 bases lay between the germline ends. In nucleotides, the CDR3 is TGCAGCGTTTTGGTGGAGTACACTGAAGCTTTCTTT. Translation gives CSVLVEYTEAFF.

This clonotype appeared a few times. This chain uses TRBV6-1 with TRBJ2-1, with 13 nucleotides matching TRBD2. This CDR3 has 15 amino acids. V lost 6 bases, J lost 4 bases, and 3 bases stayed unmatched. Germline CDR1 reads MNHNS; CDR2 reads SASEGT. CDR3 residues: CASSQLAGGYNEQFF. The CDR3 DNA reads as TGTGCCAGCAGCCAACTAGCGGGAGGGTACAATGAGCAGTTCTTC.

This clonotype was found a few times. The rearrangement joins TRBV19 to TRBJ1-2; D unclear. Germline lookup yields CDR1 LNHDA and CDR2 SQIVND (reference sequence). V was pared by 1 base and J by 1 base, with 4 bases between. The CDR3 is 13 residues long. The CDR3 DNA is TGTGCCAGTAGTATAGCCAGTAACTATGGCTACACCTTC. It is translated as CASSIASNYGYTF.

This clonotype has more than one count but fewer than ten. The chain employs TRBV29-1 and TRBJ1-2, with D possibly TRBD1 on 6 matching bases. Between the trimmed V and J ends, which lost 7 bases and 2 bases, there was a span of 14 bases. The CDR3 is made up of 13 amino acids. Germline V gene data show CDR1 as SQVTM and CDR2 as ANQGSEA. CDR3 amino acids: CSASLTGNYGYTF. The CDR3 DNA is TGCAGCGCTTCCCTAACAGGGAACTATGGCTACACCTTC.

This clonotype was seen ten or more times. The chain recombines TRBV19 with TRBJ2-1, with 11 nucleotides matching TRBD2. V was pared by 2 bases and J by 7 bases, with 13 bases of the junction left unmatched. This CDR3 region has 18 residues. Germline lookup yields CDR1 LNHDA and CDR2 SQIVND (reference sequence). The CDR3 DNA reads as TGTGCCAGTAGTATACGGGGTTCGAGACTAGCGGGGACAAATGAGCAGTTCTTC. It specifies CASSIRGSRLAGTNEQFF.

The V call is TRBV6-2 or TRBV6-3, the J call TRBJ2-1; 7 bases match TRBD1. V dropped 5 bases and J dropped 2; count of bases not matched to a gene: 3. Germline V lookup: CDR1 MNHEY, CDR2 SVGEGT. This CDR3 contains 14 residues. Written as DNA, the CDR3 is TGTGCCAGCAGTCAAGGGACAGCCTACAATGAGCAGTTCTTC. Its translation: CASSQGTAYNEQFF.

CDR3 sequence reads: CSVVEGATEAFF. The CDR3 DNA reads TGCAGCGTTGTGGAGGGCGCCACTGAAGCTTTCTTT. The chain combines TRBV29-1 with TRBJ1-1; the D is unclear. Germline CDR1 reads SQVTM; CDR2 reads ANQGSEA. The CDR3 has 12 amino acids. V lost 4 bases, J lost 4 bases, and 10 bases lay in between.

This clonotype was found a few times. The V and J genes are TRBV12-3 or TRBV12-4 and TRBJ2-1; D uncertain. This CDR3 is 11 amino acids long. With 5 bases removed from V and 5 bases from J, the gap between germline ends came to 4 bases. CDR3 in DNA: TGTGCCAGCAGTCAAAACAATGAGCAGTTCTTC. It codes for CASSQNNEQFF.

The chain links TRBV6-5 to TRBJ2-7; D may be TRBD1 or TRBD2 (5 bases each). CDR1 MNHEY and CDR2 SVGAGI come from the germline V gene. With 3 bases removed from V and 2 bases from J, the gap between germline ends came to 11 bases. The CDR3 contains 14 residues. CDR3 nucleotides: TGTGCCAGCAGTTATAGCGCAGGGACCTACGAGCAGTACTTC. Translating it yields CASSYSAGTYEQYF.

In its sample, this clonotype was seen many times. The chain recombines TRBV7-2 with TRBJ1-1; TRBD1 might be the D (5 bases). Germline V gene data show CDR1 as SGHTA and CDR2 as FQGNSA. The V and J ends lost 5 bases and 8 bases respectively, with 15 bases between them. The CDR3 is 13 residues long. CDR3 DNA: TGTGCCAGCAGCCGGGACTTGAGCTTGGAAGCTTTCTTT. Translation: CASSRDLSLEAFF. Supplemented by reference TRBV7-2 and TRBJ1-1, the full variable domain reads GAGVSQSPSNKVTEKGKDVELRCDPISGHTALYWYRQSLGQGLEFLIYFQGNSAPDKSGLPSDRFSAERTGGSVSTLTIQRTQQEDSAVYLCASSRDLSLEAFFGQGTRLTVV.

This clonotype was counted only a few times. The rearrangement joins TRBV29-1 to TRBJ2-2, with D unresolved. This CDR3 has 11 amino acids. Germline-derived CDR1 and CDR2 are SQVTM and ANQGSEA. Trimming removed 4 bases at V and 5 bases at J, with 5 bases between. In DNA, the CDR3 is TGCAGCGTTGCGGTTACCGGGGAGCTGTTTTTT. It encodes CSVAVTGELFF.

This clonotype was counted ten times or more. This chain links TRBV29-1 with TRBJ1-1; D uncertain. The CDR3 totals 12 residues. The V gene's germline CDR1 is SQVTM and CDR2 ANQGSEA. The ends were cut back, 4 bases at V and 1 base at J, with 7 bases in the middle. The CDR3: CSVGTGNTEAFF. CDR3 sequence (DNA): TGCAGCGTTGGGACGGGGAACACTGAAGCTTTCTTT.

This sequence joins TRBV12-5 and TRBJ1-1; perhaps TRBD1 as D (6 bases). CDR1 and CDR2 (germline): LGHNT, FRNRAP. Trimming removed 6 bases from V and 5 bases from J, with 7 bases in between. The CDR3 runs 11 residues. Here the CDR3 DNA reads TGTGCTAGTGGAGGACAGACTGAAGCTTTCTTT. Encoded protein: CASGGQTEAFF.

V is TRBV20-1 and J is TRBJ1-1; D perhaps matches TRBD1 (5 bases). The V and J ends lost 5 bases and 2 bases respectively, with 12 bases between them. This CDR3 region has 13 residues. Per the germline V gene, CDR1 is DFQATT and CDR2 is SNEGSKA (reference sequence). CDR3 loop: CSAPRETNTEAFF. For the CDR3, the DNA is TGCAGTGCTCCCAGGGAAACCAACACTGAAGCTTTCTTT.

This chain uses TRBV29-1 with TRBJ2-3, with TRBD1 as a possible D gene (5 bases). The CDR3 is 14 amino acids. Germline-derived CDR1 and CDR2 are SQVTM and ANQGSEA. Trimming took 0 bases from V and 6 from J, leaving 13 bases between them. In nucleotides, the CDR3 is TGCAGCGTTGAAGATGGCAGGGCGCGGGATACGCAGTATTTT. Amino acid sequence: CSVEDGRARDTQYF.

This chain links TRBV29-1 with TRBJ2-1; 7 bases fit TRBD2. This CDR3 comprises 13 residues. Germline loops: CDR1 SQVTM, CDR2 ANQGSEA. Unmatched junction bases numbered 9, after V lost 4 bases and J lost 9 bases. In DNA, the CDR3 is TGCAGCGTTGGATTCGGGGCGGGAGCTGAGCAGTTCTTC. This gives the protein CSVGFGAGAEQFF.

This clonotype was recorded a few times. The chain employs TRBV29-1 and TRBJ2-1; the D is unclear. Per germline, CDR1 SQVTM and CDR2 ANQGSEA. V lost 0 bases and J 2 bases, leaving 11 bases between the germline ends. CDR3 size: 15 residues. This CDR3 reads CSVEDQLSTYNEQFF. The CDR3 region has the DNA TGCAGCGTTGAAGATCAGCTAAGCACCTACAATGAGCAGTTCTTC.

The chain is built from TRBV20-1 and TRBJ2-3; 8 nucleotides align to TRBD2. The V gene end was trimmed by 3 bases and the J gene end by 0 bases; junction bases not matched to a gene: 2. Germline CDR1 is DFQATT and CDR2 is SNEGSKA (reference sequence). The CDR3 loop spans 14 amino acids. CDR3: CSASPSGSTDTQYF. CDR3 nucleotides: TGCAGTGCTAGCCCTAGCGGGAGCACAGATACGCAGTATTTT.

This clonotype was seen only a few times. J is TRBJ2-5 and V is TRBV7-8; no clear D. The CDR3 extends over 15 amino acids. Between the trimmed V and J ends, which lost 4 bases and 5 bases, there was a span of 17 bases. Germline CDR1 is SGHVS and CDR2 is FQNEAQ. The CDR3 loop is CASSYQRDSRETQYF. Written as DNA, the CDR3 is TGTGCCAGCAGCTATCAGCGTGACTCACGGGAGACCCAGTACTTC.

By sample share, this clonotype is medium-sized (0.01 to 0.1%). V and J are TRBV6-5 and TRBJ1-4; TRBD1 matches at 8 bases. V lost 4 bases and J lost 3; bases outside the gene matches: 10. There are 17 residues in the CDR3. Germline assignment: CDR1 MNHEY and CDR2 SVGAGI. The CDR3 DNA sequence: TGTGCCAGCAGTTCATGGGTTCCGGGACAGGCTAATGAAAAACTGTTTTTT. This gives the protein CASSSWVPGQANEKLFF.

The rearrangement uses TRBV6-5 and TRBJ1-1, with D possibly being TRBD1 (5 bases). Per the germline V gene, CDR1 is MNHEY and CDR2 is SVGAGI. CDR3 length: 13 residues. V lost 7 bases and J lost 4, with 13 bases in between. CDR3 coding DNA: TGTGCCAGCATCTTAAGTGGGGGCACTGAAGCTTTCTTT. Residues: CASILSGGTEAFF.

In this sample, this clonotype is medium-sized (0.01 to 0.1%). The chain carries TRBV7-9 and TRBJ2-5; D is possibly TRBD2 (6 bases). V was clipped by 4 bases and J by 1 base, with 16 bases between them. This CDR3 has 16 residues. CDR1 is SEHNR, CDR2 FQNEAQ, per germline (reference sequence). CDR3 sequence (DNA): TGTGCCAGCAGCTCATTCCGTATGGGGGGCCAAGAGACCCAGTACTTC. Translating it yields CASSSFRMGGQETQYF.

This clonotype was detected a few times. The chain is built from TRBV4-3 and TRBJ1-1; 7 bases are shared with TRBD1. Trimming took 6 bases from V and 0 from J; bases not matched to a gene: 7. CDR3 length: 15 amino acids. Germline assignment: CDR1 LGHNA and CDR2 YSLEER. The CDR3, as DNA: TGCGCCAGCAGGACAGGGATTCCCATGAACACTGAAGCTTTCTTT. This translates into CASRTGIPMNTEAFF.

This clonotype has a handful of counts. This chain uses TRBV20-1 with TRBJ1-1; no reliable D call. The CDR3 runs to 13 residues. Trimming left V 6 bases short and J 1 base short, with 12 bases between. CDR1 is DFQATT, CDR2 SNEGSKA, per germline (reference sequence). In DNA, the CDR3 is TGCAGTGCCGCACAGAGACCGAACACTGAAGCTTTCTTT. Protein product: CSAAQRPNTEAFF.

The chain uses TRBV29-1 and TRBJ2-7; 7 bases match TRBD1. V dropped 2 bases and J dropped 7; count of bases not matched to a gene: 14. The CDR3 runs 15 residues. Germline V gene data show CDR1 as SQVTM and CDR2 as ANQGSEA. DNA for the CDR3: TGCAGCGTTGAACAATATTCACCAGGGGGTAGGGAGCAGTACTTC. This translates into CSVEQYSPGGREQYF.

Of note for this clonotype: A read error may explain this, as a much larger clone is one base away. This chain uses TRBV29-1 with TRBJ2-1; 9 bases fit TRBD1. Germline lookup yields CDR1 SQVTM and CDR2 ANQGSEA. The CDR3 is 16 amino acids. In DNA, the CDR3 is TGCAACGTTCCACCGCTTCCGGGACAGGGTAACGGTGAGCAGTTCTTC. It translates to CNVPPLPGQGNGEQFF.

This clonotype was recorded at least ten times. The V and J genes are TRBV5-6 and TRBJ1-2; no firm D call. There are 14 residues in the CDR3. V lost 7 bases to trimming and J lost 0 bases, with 13 bases between them. CDR1 and CDR2 from the germline V gene are SGHDT and YYEEEE. The CDR3 spells CASARMNANYGYTF. In nucleotides, the CDR3 is TGTGCCAGCGCGAGGATGAACGCTAACTATGGCTACACCTTC.